The next 2 T cell receptor beta chains were all read from a single sample in a study of T cells in Graves' hyperthyroidism and ophthalmopathy. RNA transcripts yielded amplified TCR beta CDR3 regions. First-round RT-PCR of the TCR CDR3 relied on the HTBI primer set. TCRdb redid the calling of the multiplex PCR reads with MiXCR, one entry per CDR3 protein. The data hold hundreds of thousands of distinct CDR3 sequences, with around a sixth observed a single time. Sequenced input: blood. The receptors shown here come from a woman aged 45-65 years with Graves' hyperthyroidism that later progressed to Graves' ophthalmopathy.

This clonotype was detected ten times or more. The chain combines TRBV18 with TRBJ1-1; D is ambiguous. CDR3 length equals 13 residues. Germline V gene lookup returns CDR1 KGHSH and CDR2 LQKENI. The V end lost 0 bases, the J end lost 11 bases, and 13 bases lay between the germline ends. The CDR3 spells CASSPPSEALAFF. CDR3 coding DNA: TGTGCCAGCTCACCACCGAGTGAGGCATTGGCTTTCTTT.

The chain joins TRBV29-1 to TRBJ2-1, with 9 bases identical to TRBD1. Germline V lookup: CDR1 SQVTM, CDR2 ANQGSEA. J gave up 2 bases and V 4 bases, and 6 bases lay outside the gene matches. The CDR3 totals 15 residues. CDR3 amino acids: CSVVGTGSTYNEQFF. CDR3 DNA sequence: TGCAGCGTTGTAGGGACAGGGAGTACCTACAATGAGCAGTTCTTC.